This TCR beta chain was documented in a study of shared clonotypes between healthy human individuals. Using immunoSEQ multiplex PCR, the repertoire was profiled, and TCRdb retains in-frame clones only, with some absent. The sample has fewer than 1 million clones; approximately 96% are singletons. Turning to this clone: Its cognate antigen is unknown.

Study findings and constraints: Clonotypes not shared had lower generation probabilities than those common to all four donors. Researchers sampled only blood; tissue repertoires likely differ. Incomplete sequencing of sorted subsets was indicated by rarefaction despite large depth.

CDR3 length: 16 amino acids. CDR1 is KGHSH and CDR2 is LQKENI in the germline V gene. Losses at the gene ends were 1 base for V and 2 bases for J; bases not matched to a gene: 4. CD45RO-negative CD8 cells positively selected for CCR7 made up the naive population, which excluded terminally differentiated effector memory CD45RA+ cells. The receptor was isolated from a man aged 25-45 years in good health. The chain joins TRBV18 to TRBJ2-1; TRBD1 matches at 8 bases. Specimen: naive CD8+ T cells sorted from blood. The CDR3 DNA reads TGTGCCAGCTCACCACAAAGGACAGGGACCTACAATGAGCAGTTCTTC. Encoded protein: CASSPQRTGTYNEQFF.